This entry lists 18 T cell receptor beta chains sequenced from one sample in a study of patients and donors after allogeneic stem cell transplantation. MiXCR, applied by TCRdb to the RT-PCR reads, yields one record per CDR3 protein. The sample carries approximately 200,000 distinct CDR3 sequences, around two fifths recorded once. Sequenced sample: blood, either unsorted or a sorted T cell fraction (not recorded which). These receptors all stem from a human donor who was either an allogeneic HSCT recipient or a stem cell or donor lymphocyte infusion donor (not recorded which). It is not recorded whose cells these are; they may come from a transplant donor.

The chain couples TRBV12-3 or TRBV12-4 to TRBJ2-6; D uncertain. This CDR3 is built from 15 residues. Trimming cost V 3 bases and J 0 bases, with 6 bases left between them. The CDR3 reads CASSLIISGANVLTF. CDR3 nucleotide sequence: TGTGCCAGCAGTTTGATCATCTCTGGGGCCAACGTCCTGACTTTC.

The chain is built from TRBV5-6 and TRBJ1-3, with unresolved D. Trimming shortened V by 4 bases and J by 0 bases, and 11 bases separated the two germline ends. Germline V gene lookup returns CDR1 SGHDT and CDR2 YYEEEE. The CDR3 contains 15 residues. This chain's CDR3 is CASSERLISGNTIYF. The CDR3 DNA reads TGTGCCAGCAGCGAACGACTGATCTCTGGAAACACCATATATTTT.

The V call is TRBV29-1, the J call TRBJ2-7; 8 nucleotides line up with TRBD1. Germline CDR1 SQVTM, CDR2 ANQGSEA. Trimming cost V 0 bases and J 5 bases; bases outside gene matches: 12. The CDR3 is 16 amino acids. The CDR3 region is CSVEDRLRTGKDEQYF. CDR3 nucleotide sequence: TGCAGCGTTGAAGACCGCCTTCGGACAGGGAAGGACGAGCAGTACTTC.

The genes are TRBV27 and TRBJ2-7, with D unresolved. Germline assignment: CDR1 MNHEY and CDR2 SMNVEV (reference sequence). This CDR3 spans 12 amino acids. Deletions cut 4 bases from V and 6 bases from J, with 10 bases between. The CDR3 coding sequence is TGTGCCAGCAGTTCCCAGGTTCGCGAGCAGTACTTC. Protein product: CASSSQVREQYF.

This clonotype came up a few times. The V and J genes are TRBV9 and TRBJ1-3; D not certain. CDR3 length: 12 residues. Germline lookup yields CDR1 SGDLS and CDR2 YYNGEE. V was clipped by 0 bases and J by 9 bases, with 7 bases between them. The CDR3 coding sequence is TGTGCCAGCAGCGTAGACGGGAGCACCATATATTTT. Translation gives CASSVDGSTIYF.

V usage is TRBV15 and J usage is TRBJ2-7; 9 bases are shared with TRBD2. Germline CDR1 LNHNV, CDR2 YYDKDF (reference sequence). The V gene end was trimmed by 1 base and the J gene end by 5 bases; junction bases not matched to a gene: 6. This CDR3 contains 15 residues. The CDR3 loop reads CATSRAPGLADEQYF. The CDR3 DNA sequence: TGTGCCACCAGCAGAGCCCCGGGACTAGCAGACGAGCAGTACTTC.

The chain couples TRBV28 to TRBJ1-5; D might be TRBD1 (5 bases). Trimming cost V 8 bases and J 4 bases, with 12 bases left between them. The CDR3 loop spans 13 amino acids. Germline CDR1 reads MDHEN; CDR2 reads SYDVKM. The CDR3 loop is CASGQGFNQPQHF. CDR3 DNA sequence: TGTGCCAGCGGGCAGGGCTTTAATCAGCCCCAGCATTTT.

The rearrangement links TRBV3-1 to TRBJ1-6; D remains ambiguous. Germline CDR1 and CDR2: LGHDT and YNNKEL (reference sequence). The CDR3 is 14 residues long. V was trimmed by 4 bases and J by 8 bases, leaving 12 bases between them. CDR3 sequence (DNA): TGTGCCAGCAGCCCGGCGGCGTGGGATTCACCCCTCCACTTT. It is translated as CASSPAAWDSPLHF. Using reference TRBV3-1 and TRBJ1-6 for the parts outside the CDR3, the full variable domain is DTAVSQTPKYLVTQMGNDKSIKCEQNLGHDTMYWYKQDSKKFLKIMFSYNNKELIINETVPNRFSPKSPDKAHLNLHINSLELGDSAVYFCASSPAAWDSPLHFGNGTRLTVT.

This clonotype was found a few times. This chain uses TRBV6-6 with TRBJ1-1, with D unresolved. The CDR3 runs 14 residues. From germline, CDR1 is MNHNY and CDR2 SVGAGI (reference sequence). Trimming removed 6 bases at V and 4 bases at J, with 15 bases between. CDR3: CASSPLAAGTEAFF. CDR3 DNA sequence: TGTGCCAGCAGCCCCTTAGCAGCGGGCACTGAAGCTTTCTTT.

V usage is TRBV20-1 and J usage is TRBJ2-7; D is undetermined. Germline V gene sequence: CDR1 DFQATT, CDR2 SNEGSKA (reference sequence). Trimming took 6 bases from V and 10 from J, leaving 13 bases between them. CDR3 length: 10 amino acids. CDR3 amino acids: CSAKKGLQYF. CDR3 nucleotides: TGCAGTGCGAAAAAGGGCCTACAGTACTTC.

This chain uses TRBV28 with TRBJ2-6, with 7 bases lining up with TRBD1. CDR1 is MDHEN, CDR2 SYDVKM, per germline. V gave up 8 bases and J gave up 4 bases; unmatched junction bases: 5. The CDR3 runs 14 residues. CDR3 region: CASEGAGGANVLTF. As DNA, the CDR3 is TGTGCCAGCGAGGGGGCAGGAGGGGCCAACGTCCTGACTTTC.

The gene calls are TRBV15 and TRBJ2-5; D call uncertain. Trimming removed 0 bases at V and 9 bases at J, with 11 bases between. Germline CDR1 and CDR2: LNHNV and YYDKDF (reference sequence). The CDR3 runs 13 residues. CDR3 sequence reads: CATSRDARQAQYF. DNA for the CDR3: TGTGCCACCAGCAGAGACGCCAGGCAAGCCCAGTACTTC. The whole variable domain, filled in from reference TRBV15 and TRBJ2-5, reads DAMVIQNPRYQVTQFGKPVTLSCSQTLNHNVMYWYQQKSSQAPKLLFHYYDKDFNNEADTPDNFQSRRPNTSFCFLDIRSPGLGDTAMYLCATSRDARQAQYFGPGTRLLVL.

This clonotype has only one observation. This chain joins TRBV11-2 and TRBJ2-1, with a weak D call TRBD2 (6 bases). V lost 3 bases to trimming and J lost 6 bases, with 21 bases between them. CDR1 SGHAT and CDR2 FQNNGV come from the germline V gene. CDR3 size: 17 residues. The CDR3 DNA reads as TGTGCCAGCAGCTTTGTCGGGGGTGGGTTGGGTAGCAATGAGCAGTTCTTC. Translated: CASSFVGGGLGSNEQFF.

This clonotype came up many times. One end of the junction fails to match germline, which may point to a read error. J is TRBJ1-6 and V is TRBV27; no definite D call. Germline values: CDR1 MNHEY, CDR2 SMNVEV (reference sequence). This CDR3 spans 18 amino acids. CDR3 nucleotides: TGTGCCAGCAGTCTATCCCCGGACGGGAGCTCCTATAATTCACCCCTCCACTTT. Residues: CASSLSPDGSSYNSPLHF.

This clonotype occurred a few times. The chain employs TRBV5-1 and TRBJ1-5, with a weak D call TRBD1 (5 bases). From germline, CDR1 is SGHRS and CDR2 YFSETQ. This CDR3 spans 14 amino acids. V lost 0 bases and J 9 bases, leaving 13 bases between the germline ends. The CDR3 DNA is TGCGCCAGCAGCTTGGGGCAGGGAGGTCGGCCCCAGCATTTT. Amino acids: CASSLGQGGRPQHF.

V usage is TRBV3-1 and J usage is TRBJ2-2; the D gene could be TRBD1 or TRBD2 (5 bases each). Germline V lookup: CDR1 LGHDT, CDR2 YNNKEL (reference sequence). The CDR3 runs 15 residues. V lost 2 bases and J lost 8, with 15 bases in between. The DNA for the CDR3 is TGTGCCAGCAGCCAAAATTGGGGACCCCTGGGGGAGCTGTTTTTT. It translates to CASSQNWGPLGELFF.

In this sample, this clonotype turned up a few times. J is TRBJ1-3 and V is TRBV12-3 or TRBV12-4; D is undetermined. Trimming took off 7 bases at V and 3 bases at J, with 16 bases between the two ends. This CDR3 is 15 amino acids long. The CDR3 DNA reads TGTGCCAGCAAACCCCGCCGCGGTGGTGGAAACACCATATATTTT. It translates to CASKPRRGGGNTIYF.

For the CDR3, the DNA is TGTGCCAGCAGCCAAGCTCCTGGCGAGCAGTACTTC. This encodes CASSQAPGEQYF. V and J are TRBV4-2 and TRBJ2-7, with D uncertain. The CDR3 sequence is 12 residues long. V lost 1 base and J 6 bases, leaving 7 bases between the germline ends. The germline gives CDR1 LGHNA, CDR2 YNFKEQ.